This T cell receptor (beta chain) originates from a study of a mutant IDH1 vaccine in newly diagnosed glioma. Note on this clone: Its antigen is not identified.

The CDR3 contains 12 residues. Per the germline V gene, CDR1 is SNHLY and CDR2 is FYNNEI. The V end lost 8 bases, the J end lost 1 base, and 8 bases lay between the germline ends. Clones were sequenced by immunoSEQ multiplex PCR, and TCRdb holds only the in-frame ones, with some missing. Of about 36,000 clones listed, roughly 76% are singletons. The time point: week 5, during vaccination. In every dose of vaccine, 300 ug of mutant IDH1 20-mer peptide was given alongside topical imiquimod. The gene calls are TRBV2 and TRBJ2-5; no firm D call. The receptor was derived from a man aged 50 or older with glioma. The sample consisted of PBMCs, taken from a glioma patient whose treatment included an IDH1 peptide vaccine. The CDR3 DNA follows: TGTGCCAGCGGCCAGACCCAAGAGACCCAGTACTTC. Its translation is CASGQTQETQYF.